The next 14 T cell receptor beta chains were all read from a single sample in a study of graft-versus-host responses after intestinal transplantation (dated by TCRdb to the early 2020s). The meaning of the sample's time point label: cells obtained before transplantation from donor or recipient. Receptors were amplified or captured by the immunoSEQ multiplex PCR assay. TCRdb took this table from immuneACCESS and kept in-frame rearrangements with V and J called. Such tables lack part of the clones; where checked against another copy, unresolved V genes explain under half of the gap, and the rest is unexplained. A total of 40,000 to 60,000 clones appear in this sample, 70% to 85% of them only once. The leading ten clones occupy 0.45% to 0.55% of the sample. The antigens these receptors bind are not known. Here the sequenced sample was unstimulated CD4+ T cells sorted from spleen or lymph node cells, taken before transplant. The source of these receptors is a human donor who was the organ donor for an intestinal transplant.

The genes are TRBV21-1 and TRBJ2-7; TRBD1 is the table's D call and was not checked against the DNA. TRBV21-1 is reported as a pseudogene. The CDR3 totals 11 residues. This chain's CDR3 is CASSKQGEQYF. The CDR3 DNA sequence: TGTGCCAGCAGCAAACAGGGCGAGCAGTACTTC.

The gene calls are TRBV4-2 and TRBJ2-5; 14 bases are a match to TRBD2. Looked up from germline, CDR1 is LGHNA and CDR2 is YNFKEQ. Trimming removed 1 base from V and 5 bases from J; junction bases left unmatched: 6. This CDR3 is built from 17 residues. CDR3 region: CASSQVTGLAGVETQYF. CDR3 coding DNA: TGTGCCAGCAGCCAAGTGACGGGACTAGCGGGAGTGGAGACCCAGTACTTC.

Remarks on this clone: The same CDR3 also results from other DNA sequences found in this sample. The chain is built from TRBV30 and TRBJ2-7, with 9 bases fitting TRBD2. CDR1 and CDR2 (germline): GTSNPN, SVGIG (reference sequence). V dropped 3 bases and J dropped 4; count of bases not matched to a gene: 7. The length of the CDR3 is 14 residues. CDR3 amino acids: CAWSAGGGLYEQYF. The CDR3 coding sequence is TGTGCCTGGAGCGCGGGAGGGGGTCTGTACGAGCAGTACTTC.

The rearrangement links TRBV7-2 to TRBJ1-1; 7 bases are shared with TRBD1. The V segment lost 5 bases and the J segment 2 bases; nucleotides outside the gene matches: 8. CDR1 is SGHTA and CDR2 is FQGNSA in the germline V gene. The CDR3 is 15 residues long. The CDR3 is CASSQSGQFNTEAFF. Here the CDR3 DNA reads TGTGCCAGCAGCCAATCGGGACAGTTTAACACTGAAGCTTTCTTT. The complete variable domain, with remaining parts taken from reference TRBV7-2 and TRBJ1-1, reads GAGVSQSPSNKVTEKGKDVELRCDPISGHTALYWYRQSLGQGLEFLIYFQGNSAPDKSGLPSDRFSAERTGGSVSTLTIQRTQQEDSAVYLCASSQSGQFNTEAFFGQGTRLTVV.

This chain joins TRBV4-3 and TRBJ1-1; a weak D match, TRBD1 (5 bases). The CDR3 has 15 residues. V was clipped by 4 bases and J by 5 bases, with 17 bases between them. Germline lookup yields CDR1 LGHNA and CDR2 YSLEER. In DNA, the CDR3 is TGCGCCAGCAGCCCTCGCATCTTACAGGTAACTGAAGCTTTCTTT. Its translation: CASSPRILQVTEAFF.

The chain couples TRBV10-3 to TRBJ2-7; either TRBD1 or TRBD2 may supply D (7 bases each). Germline CDR1 and CDR2: ENHRY and SYGVKD. CDR3 size: 13 residues. The germline V and J ends were trimmed by 7 bases and 4 bases, with 14 bases remaining between them. The CDR3 region has the DNA TGTGCCATCAAGGGAGGGGGCGCGTACGAGCAGTACTTC. This encodes CAIKGGGAYEQYF.

The CDR3 nucleotides read TGTGCCAGCAGGGGTGATAAAGCCAAAAACATTCAGTACTTC. This sequence encodes CASRGDKAKNIQYF. The chain combines TRBV25-1 with TRBJ2-4, with D uncertain. Trimming removed 6 bases at V and 0 bases at J, with 9 bases between. The CDR3 extends over 14 amino acids. Germline V gene lookup returns CDR1 MGHDK and CDR2 SYGVNS. The full variable domain, its missing parts supplied by reference TRBV25-1 and TRBJ2-4, is EADIYQTPRYLVIGTGKKITLECSQTMGHDKMYWYQQDPGMELHLIHYSYGVNSTEKGDLSSESTVSRIRTEHFPLTLESARPSHTSQYLCASRGDKAKNIQYFGAGTRLSVL.

The chain uses TRBV6-1 and TRBJ2-1; no definite D call. There are 14 residues in the CDR3. V gave up 2 bases and J gave up 10 bases, with 15 bases separating them. The germline gives CDR1 MNHNS, CDR2 SASEGT. For the CDR3, the DNA is TGTGCCAGCAGTGAATCGGCCCACCGGCCGGAGCAGTTCTTC. This translates into CASSESAHRPEQFF.

Details on this clone: An end of the junction does not agree with germline; a read error may underlie this. This sequence joins TRBV23-1 and TRBJ2-5; D is undetermined. TRBV23-1 is noted as an ORF with a role that remains uncertain. The CDR3 extends over 11 amino acids. CDR3: CASSQLEAQYF. CDR3 nucleotide sequence: TGCGCCAGCAGTCAACTAGAGGCCCAGTACTTC.

V usage is TRBV29-1 and J usage is TRBJ2-1; 9 nucleotides agree with TRBD2. Germline assignment: CDR1 SQVTM and CDR2 ANQGSEA. This CDR3 region has 15 residues. The V and J ends lost 4 bases and 5 bases, in that order; junction bases with no gene match: 9. CDR3 amino acids: CSVGRASGIDNEQFF. As DNA, the CDR3 is TGCAGCGTTGGTAGGGCTAGCGGGATCGACAATGAGCAGTTCTTC.

The chain carries TRBV7-2 and TRBJ2-1; the match to TRBD1 covers 8 bases. J gave up 4 bases and V 1 base, and 6 bases lay outside the gene matches. The V gene's germline CDR1 is SGHTA and CDR2 FQGNSA. CDR3 length equals 16 residues. DNA of the CDR3: TGTGCCAGCAGCTTAGTGGGACAGGTTATATACAATGAGCAGTTCTTC. This codes for CASSLVGQVIYNEQFF.

The rearrangement links TRBV4-1 to TRBJ2-3; D is perhaps TRBD2 (7 bases). Trimming pared 0 bases from V and 2 bases from J, leaving 15 bases between. Germline CDR1 reads MGHRA; CDR2 reads YSYEKL. This CDR3 comprises 17 residues. CDR3: CASSQEGAGAATDTQYF. CDR3 coding DNA: TGCGCCAGCAGCCAAGAAGGCGCGGGGGCGGCCACAGATACGCAGTATTTT.

This clone was observed once. In nucleotides, the CDR3 is TGCAGTGCTCCCCACGGAGAGACCCAGTACTTC. Its protein product is CSAPHGETQYF. The V call is TRBV20-1, the J call TRBJ2-5; D ambiguous. The length of the CDR3 is 11 residues. Trimming pared 5 bases from V and 4 bases from J, leaving 8 bases between. Germline values: CDR1 DFQATT, CDR2 SNEGSKA (reference sequence).

The chain carries TRBV5-1 and TRBJ2-7, with D tentatively TRBD2 (7 bases). The CDR3 has 14 residues. Germline CDR1 is SGHRS and CDR2 is YFSETQ. Trimming took off 0 bases at V and 5 bases at J, with 12 bases between the two ends. CDR3 sequence: CASSLVRGAHEQYF. Written as DNA, the CDR3 is TGCGCCAGCAGCTTGGTTCGGGGGGCCCACGAGCAGTACTTC.